One and the same sample provided the 2 T cell receptor beta chains below, sequenced in a study of shared clonotypes between healthy human individuals. TCRdb's table, derived via immunoSEQ multiplex PCR, lists solely in-frame clones and lacks some. The sample lists about 560,000 clones; around three quarters were seen once. The sample comprised PBMCs. These receptors were taken from a woman aged 40 to 50 in good health. Some clones in this sample may be carry-over from other donors' samples.

V is TRBV30 and J is TRBJ1-1; unclear D gene. The length of the CDR3 is 13 residues. V lost 0 bases, J lost 3 bases, and 8 bases lay in between. CDR1 and CDR2 from the germline V gene are GTSNPN and SVGIG (reference sequence). CDR3 nucleotide sequence: TGTGCCTGGAGTGTATCTCCTTACACTGAAGCTTTCTTT. Amino acids: CAWSVSPYTEAFF.

V and J are TRBV7-9 and TRBJ2-7; D perhaps matches TRBD2 (6 bases). CDR1 SEHNR and CDR2 FQNEAQ come from the germline V gene (reference sequence). CDR3 length equals 15 residues. The germline V and J ends were trimmed by 5 bases and 2 bases, with 16 bases remaining between them. The CDR3 spells CASSDTHGGTYEQYF. In nucleotides, the CDR3 is TGTGCCAGCAGCGATACCCACGGGGGAACCTACGAGCAGTACTTC.